The following is a T cell receptor (beta chain) sequence with its context. This clone has only a few counts. No antigen is known for it. No quality values exist for individual bases; no much larger clone is one base distant. The cohort was made up of 650 to 700 healthy bone marrow donors. At the time of sampling, all cohort members were nominally healthy, though unrecorded immune exposures were likely present. The donor tested CMV seronegative, placing the donor among the roughly 350 seronegative members of the cohort. A peripheral blood sample was provided by each donor, and peripheral blood mononuclear cells were used for TCR beta sequencing. Genomic DNA extraction from the blood cell samples was performed with the Qiagen DNeasy Blood Extraction Kit. This record comes from a study of cytomegalovirus exposure and HLA in healthy donors (dated by TCRdb to 2016 to 2017). Concerning the study at large: An earlier analysis of more than 550 of the donors reported 276 Gb of sequence data and 90 million to 120 million unique TCR beta sequences obtained from about 179 million T cells. Class I and class II HLA loci were covered by the typing at four-digit resolution. A later analysis re-analyzed previously published TCR beta repertoires from several hundred donors and added high-resolution HLA genotyping to study TCR occurrence patterns. The study aimed to test whether cataloging public T cell receptors could reveal signatures of past pathogen exposure. Every discovery cohort repertoire had been produced on one sequencing platform. Among some 400 genotyped donors of the cohort, an average of about 240,000 unique TCR beta nucleotide sequences was sequenced per donor, of which 15% to 20% were non-productive. Approximately 300 gigabases of sequencing data and 70 million to 95 million unique TCR sequences made up an early release that covered fewer than 650 HLA-typed donors. A separate validation cohort of 100 to 150 different subjects was used in addition to the approximately 610-subject first cohort. Rather than drawing on any new phenotypic data, the later analysis identified candidate immune exposures from TCR beta sequences and the way those sequences occurred across donors. Of the 398 genotyped donors, over 65% fell in the genetic ancestry cluster associated with self-reported Caucasian donors. In an earlier analysis of 500 to 650 of the donors, high-throughput TCR beta sequencing was used to judge whether each TCR beta V gene segment behaved as functional or pseudogenic. Typing coverage differed by locus: A, B, C, DRB1 and DQB1 were typed in roughly 620-630 donors, DQA1 in about 550, DPA1 in over 600, and DPB1 in 450 to 480. To predict cytomegalovirus infection status, the study combined high-throughput TCR immunosequencing, statistical association of individual TCRs with disease status, and machine learning. Donor age, sex, ethnicity and CMV serostatus were compiled together with the repertoire data. About five DR-DQ haplotypes were handled as single units for association and clustering, since linkage in the cohort was strong. The study used immunosequencing to profile the T cell repertoires of approximately 630 subjects and linked those repertoires to cytomegalovirus serostatus. Genome-wide SNP genotypes for about 55% of the roughly 670 donors were used in a later genetic analysis, which treated that subset as a discovery cohort. The investigation overall reported the following: In an earlier analysis of approximately 590 of the donors, most TCR beta V segments appeared in productive rearrangements about 90% or about 30% of the time, broadly matching IMGT annotations. HLA typing was unavailable for some donors at each locus, so association tests used only the typed subset. In a later genetic analysis, a missense DCLRE1C variant was associated with V-gene and J-gene trimming of TCR beta chains, and the association was replicated in an independent cohort. A further reported finding was that TCR beta sequences accurately predicted the HLA-A and HLA-B alleles for most subjects in the first cohort. The study listed 150 to 200 TCR beta chains as associated with cytomegalovirus. In a later analysis, most CMV-associated TCR beta chains were found to appear HLA-restricted, with HLA associations seemingly driven largely by CMV exposure. A cluster of highly shared sequence variants was judged likely to be a technical artifact of the sequencing pipeline. A later genetic analysis reported fewer N-insertions in productive TCRs among donors in an Asian-associated ancestry cluster than the roughly 700-donor mean. Because counts were too low, some 17 rarely observed V segments, including chromosome 9 orphons, were excluded from the earlier analysis of 587 of the donors. Strong co-occurrence of HLA alleles, especially DR and DQ, made assigning TCR associations to individual alleles difficult. In both the original and validation cohorts, the classifier was reported to diagnose cytomegalovirus status with high specificity and sensitivity. In a later analysis, around 17,000 TCR beta sequences were associated with specific HLA alleles at a false discovery rate of 0.05. The cohort was sequenced for TCR beta chains only, and without alpha or paired-chain data the features that could be detected were limited. Immune exposure information for the cohort was limited to CMV serostatus. It was suggested by the authors that the approach could potentially be generalized to other disease states and immunological phenotypes. In a later analysis, the rate of TCR association differed among HLA loci, with DRB1 alleles having the most associated TCRs and HLA-C alleles having the fewest. Linkage disequilibrium might explain the correlated functional status among segregating V segments, but an unknown experimental factor could not be ruled out. Three of the identified cytomegalovirus-associated TCR beta chains were confirmed in vitro to be specific for cytomegalovirus antigens. Most TCR sequences were observed very rarely across donors, whereas some public TCRs were present in many individuals. Some IMGT-functional V segments, including TRBV6-2 and TRBV6-3, could not be told apart with the 87-base-pair reads, so those segments were excluded. A later analysis found that HLA-associated TCR beta chains were more clonally expanded and had lower generation probabilities than equally common non-associated chains. According to a later analysis, parvovirus B19, influenza, CMV and Epstein-Barr virus appeared linked to several top co-occurrence clusters. Sequencing depth was assumed to be roughly uniform across donors in the presence/absence analyses, though that assumption may not hold.

Library generation was performed with the immunoSEQ multiplex PCR assay. For the multiplex PCR, a mixture combining 60 forward primers for TCR Vbeta segments and 13 reverse primers for TCR Jbeta segments was used. A multiplex PCR assay on genomic DNA amplified the CDR3 region of rearranged TCR beta genes. On the Illumina HiSeq System, the amplified TCR beta libraries were sequenced as 87-base-pair reads. For the original study's pipeline: A later analysis tallied roughly 80 million unique TCR beta chains across the 650 to 750 repertoires, and approximately 12 million of those chains were shared by two or more donors. Raw reads were error-corrected and collapsed into unique sequences by a nearest-neighbor algorithm in which closely related sequences were merged to remove PCR and sequencing errors. CDR3 sequences were aligned to IMGT reference sequences to assign V, D and J gene segments. Each retained sequence needed at least a six-nucleotide match to both a V gene segment and a J gene segment. A rearrangement was called productive if the CDR3 had no stop codons and remained in frame with V and J, and every other rearrangement was called non-productive. CDR3 was defined by IMGT convention, running from the second conserved V-encoded cysteine to the conserved J-encoded phenylalanine. Sequences without an unambiguous match to a single V gene segment were excluded from the earlier analysis of about 600 of the donors. An earlier analysis of approximately 590 of the donors called V segments functional above 56.7% productive rearrangements and segregating when the between-donor standard deviation exceeded 5%. To diagnose cytomegalovirus status from the catalog of TCR beta chain sequences, a statistical classification framework was built. In a later analysis, V and J genes were assigned by comparing TCR nucleotide sequences against IMGT/GENE-DB human TR gene sequences. The TCRdist pipeline was used in a later analysis to assign CDR3 sequences and most-parsimonious VDJ recombination scenarios. A later analysis defined each TCR beta chain by its CDR3 amino acid sequence plus V-gene family, and excluded reads lacking a unique V-gene family. A later analysis removed 500 to 650 highly shared, low-generation-probability nucleotide sequences to deal with suspected cross-contamination and a sequencing artifact. For each public chain, a later analysis derived a clonal expansion index from normalized ranks of inferred template counts within each repertoire. In a later analysis, generation probabilities were computed with a VDJ recombination model fitted to out-of-frame rearrangements, and the resulting probabilities were checked against IGoR. In a later analysis, hypergeometric tests were used to score TCR-TCR, TCR-HLA and TCR-CMV co-occurrence, with a repertoire-size bias correction applied to TCR pairs. False discovery rates were estimated in a later analysis by permuting HLA or CMV assignments 20 times. In a later analysis, co-occurring TCRs were grouped using DBSCAN, with TCRdist sequence similarity added in when clustering inside HLA-allele-positive subsets. For co-occurrence clustering, repertoires with fewer than 30,000 or more than 120,000 public chains were excluded, along with roughly five repertoires with anomalous nucleotide sharing. This is the immuneACCESS table as TCRdb keeps it, with only in-frame sequences that have V and J called. A part of the clones is gone; compared with another copy, unresolved V genes explain less than half, and the rest is unexplained. V and J calls plus clone size are reproduced from that table; the DNA served to infer D and trimming. Here the sample has roughly 180,000 clones; around 75% occur a single time. Together, the top ten hold 2.9% of the sample.

The cysteine opens and the phenylalanine closes a CDR3 of 14 amino acids. Only the CDR3 DNA stays, 42 bases, in frame from base 1. The germline V gene encodes CDR1 MGHDK and CDR2 SYGVNS. V loses 6 bases at its end and J loses 5 bases; junction bases beyond the gene matches: 7. The sample taken for sequencing was PBMCs. The TCR was taken from a male donor in good health and CMV-seronegative. In this chain, TRBV25-1 is recombined with TRBJ2-5, with TRBD2 identical over 9 junction bases. CDR3 region: CASSRGGAEETQYF. The sequence in DNA is TGTGCCAGCAGCCGCGGGGGGGCCGAGGAGACCCAGTACTTC.